This TCR beta chain comes out of a study of blood T cells in healthy people across ages. Germline trimming cut 3 bases from V and 4 bases from J; bases unmatched to any gene: 6. Germline loops: CDR1 DFQATT, CDR2 SNEGSKA (reference sequence). This CDR3 contains 14 residues. A second PCR of 7 to 11 cycles used a sample-barcoded 5' primer and a J-beta primer mix. TCRdb reprocessed the 5' RACE reads via MiXCR and lists one record per CDR3 protein. The sample holds approximately 800,000 distinct CDR3 sequences, about half seen once. The receptor comes from a man older than 75 in good health. The chain carries TRBV20-1 and TRBJ2-5; TRBD2 aligns across 9 bases. The material sequenced was blood. The chain's CDR3 is CSASRRAGGETQYF. CDR3 nucleotide sequence: TGCAGTGCTAGTAGACGAGCGGGAGGAGAGACCCAGTACTTC.